This T cell receptor (beta chain) was observed in a study of CXCR3 chemokines and chemotherapy response in bladder cancer. TCRdb reprocessed the PCR reads with MiXCR, giving one entry per CDR3 protein. The table shows approximately 1,200 distinct CDR3 sequences, with approximately 19% occurring only once. This clonotype is classed as medium-sized. The receptor's source is a human donor with bladder cancer that did not respond to neoadjuvant chemotherapy. Sampling was carried out from a patient whose treatment included neoadjuvant chemotherapy.

The CDR3 sequence is CASKWPGLADNEQFF. The CDR3 DNA reads TGTGCCAGCAAATGGCCGGGACTAGCCGACAATGAGCAGTTCTTC. The rearrangement uses TRBV11-1 and TRBJ2-1; 9 bases are a match to TRBD2. The trim removed 7 bases at V and 5 bases at J, leaving 9 bases unmatched. CDR1 and CDR2 from the germline V gene are SGHAT and FQDESV (reference sequence). The CDR3 totals 15 residues.